This T cell receptor beta chain originates from a study of blood T cell repertoires in COVID-19. Study-wide background: The United States, Italy and Spain supplied acute and convalescent COVID-19 samples. The analysed material was cDNA or gDNA that came from T cells, B-cell-depleted T cells, or PBMCs.

In the authors' methods: Using reference gene primer amplification, nucleated cell counts were estimated. Repertoires were generated with immunoSEQ multiplex PCR, while TCRdb's copy carries only in-frame clones and drops some. Clonal size and the V and J genes are those of that table, whereas D and trimming came from the DNA. The table includes more than 30,000 clones, approximately 90% detected once. The J segment lost 3 bases and the V segment lost 4 bases, leaving 2 bases of the junction unmatched. The length of the CDR3 is 15 residues. From germline, CDR1 is SGHVS and CDR2 FNYEAQ. The source is a man aged 55 to 69 with active COVID-19. The chain uses TRBV7-6 and TRBJ2-2, with TRBD1 matching 10 bases. The sequencing sample was made of peripheral blood. The CDR3 region has the DNA TGTGCCAGCAGCTCCGGGACAGGGGACACCGGGGAGCTGTTTTTT. It is translated as CASSSGTGDTGELFF.